The 9 T cell receptor beta chains below all came from one sample that was sequenced in a study of blood T cells in healthy people across ages. PCR was performed a second time for roughly 7 to 11 cycles using a sample-barcoded 5' primer and a J-beta primer mix. Each CDR3 protein is one row after TCRdb ran MiXCR on the 5' RACE reads. The sample yields 980,000 or so distinct CDR3 sequences, 48% seen once. Sequenced sample: blood. The receptors here all came from a man aged 25 to 45 in good health.

The chain has TRBV4-2 and TRBJ1-2, with a possible D match to TRBD1 (6 bases). The CDR3 spans 16 residues. Trimming took 0 bases from V and 6 from J, leaving 17 bases between them. Germline V lookup: CDR1 LGHNA, CDR2 YNFKEQ. In DNA form, the CDR3 reads TGTGCCAGCAGCCAAGAAGGTACAGGGAAGACCCATGGCTACACCTTC. It encodes CASSQEGTGKTHGYTF.

V gene TRBV10-3 combines with J gene TRBJ1-1, with TRBD1 as a possible D gene (5 bases). Germline assignment: CDR1 ENHRY and CDR2 SYGVKD. The CDR3 has 14 residues. V shed 4 bases and J shed 5 bases, with 14 bases lying between them. The CDR3 nucleotides read TGTGCCATCAGTGCCGGCGGGGGGGAGACTGAAGCTTTCTTT. It specifies CAISAGGGETEAFF.

The V and J genes are TRBV3-1 and TRBJ2-1; D not certain. Germline V gene lookup returns CDR1 LGHDT and CDR2 YNNKEL (reference sequence). The CDR3 totals 12 residues. V was clipped by 3 bases and J by 7 bases, with 7 bases between them. CDR3 region: CASSHLVNEQFF. The DNA of the CDR3 is TGTGCCAGCAGCCATTTGGTGAATGAGCAGTTCTTC.

CDR3 amino acids: CASSQSPELYGYTF. CDR3 DNA: TGCGCCAGCAGCCAGTCCCCGGAACTTTATGGCTACACCTTC. The V and J genes are TRBV4-1 and TRBJ1-2, with D uncertain. CDR3 length: 14 amino acids. The germline CDR1 and CDR2 sequences are MGHRA and YSYEKL. Between the trimmed V and J ends, which lost 3 bases and 5 bases, there was a span of 13 bases.

V is TRBV27 and J is TRBJ2-7; D may be TRBD1 or TRBD2 (5 bases each). The germline V and J ends were trimmed by 2 bases and 0 bases, with 14 bases remaining between them. The CDR3 is 16 residues long. Germline V gene sequence: CDR1 MNHEY, CDR2 SMNVEV (reference sequence). CDR3 loop: CASSLAGTDLSYEQYF. CDR3 nucleotide sequence: TGTGCCAGCAGTTTAGCCGGGACCGACCTCTCCTACGAGCAGTACTTC.

The V call is TRBV27, the J call TRBJ1-2; the match to TRBD1 covers 11 bases. Trimming at V came to 4 bases and at J to 7 bases, leaving 8 bases not matched to a gene. Germline CDR1 and CDR2: MNHEY and SMNVEV (reference sequence). The CDR3 contains 15 residues. The CDR3 reads CASSSSGTGGSGYTF. CDR3 in DNA: TGTGCCAGCAGTTCCTCCGGGACAGGGGGAAGTGGCTACACCTTC.

The V call is TRBV7-2, the J call TRBJ1-1, with 8 bases that match TRBD1. CDR1 is SGHTA and CDR2 is FQGNSA in the germline V gene. This CDR3 has 15 amino acids. V lost 5 bases to trimming and J lost 4 bases; unmatched junction nucleotides: 9. The CDR3 coding sequence is TGTGCCAGCAGCAACCGACAGGGGAGCGGCACTGAAGCTTTCTTT. Its translation: CASSNRQGSGTEAFF.

The chain couples TRBV20-1 to TRBJ1-5; 7 positions match TRBD1. Germline assignment: CDR1 DFQATT and CDR2 SNEGSKA (reference sequence). The CDR3 consists of 16 residues. V dropped 3 bases and J dropped 0; count of bases not matched to a gene: 8. The CDR3 bases are TGCAGTGCTAGGACCGGGACAGCCTATAGCAATCAGCCCCAGCATTTT. Translated: CSARTGTAYSNQPQHF.

The rearrangement joins TRBV20-1 to TRBJ2-1, with 7 bases identical to TRBD2. The ends lost 5 bases at V and 12 bases at J; junction bases unmatched: 7. The CDR3 runs to 11 residues. Germline lookup yields CDR1 DFQATT and CDR2 SNEGSKA (reference sequence). The CDR3 DNA reads as TGCAGTGCTCCAAGCGGGGTCGGGCAGTTCTTC. Translating it yields CSAPSGVGQFF.